Below, 17 T cell receptor beta chains from the same sample are listed, as sequenced in a study of identical twins. TCRdb passed the 5' RACE reads through MiXCR, listing each CDR3 protein once. The data contain hundreds of thousands of distinct CDR3 sequences, roughly 26% of them singletons. The data also belong to a second study, concerning T cells expressing NK-cell markers.

Sequencing used CD4+ T cells sorted from blood. Receptors were obtained from a woman younger than 35 in good health.

The chain links TRBV2 to TRBJ2-6, with TRBD1 as a possible D gene (6 bases). CDR3 length equals 18 residues. CDR1 SNHLY and CDR2 FYNNEI come from the germline V gene. The V end lost 6 bases, the J end lost 0 bases, and 18 bases lay between the germline ends. The CDR3 reads CASSENKGVFSGANVLTF. CDR3 bases: TGTGCCAGCAGCGAAAACAAGGGGGTTTTCTCTGGGGCCAACGTCCTGACTTTC.

This clonotype was found many times. The chain is built from TRBV5-1 and TRBJ1-1, with D possibly being TRBD1 (6 bases). V was clipped by 2 bases and J by 4 bases, with 9 bases between them. Germline V gives CDR1 SGHRS, CDR2 YFSETQ. The CDR3 spans 13 residues. The CDR3 DNA sequence: TGCGCCAGCAGCTTAACAGGGCTCACTGAAGCTTTCTTT. It specifies CASSLTGLTEAFF.

The chain recombines TRBV19 with TRBJ2-5; D uncertain. The CDR3 has 12 amino acids. Germline loops: CDR1 LNHDA, CDR2 SQIVND (reference sequence). Trimming pared 3 bases from V and 6 bases from J, leaving 8 bases between. CDR3: CASSIVGQTQYF. The CDR3 region has the DNA TGTGCCAGTAGTATTGTGGGTCAGACCCAGTACTTC.

This chain links TRBV6-5 with TRBJ2-1, with 7 bases matching TRBD2. Germline values: CDR1 MNHEY, CDR2 SVGAGI. V gave up 0 bases and J gave up 0 bases; unmatched junction bases: 5. The CDR3 length is 17 residues. The CDR3 region is CASSYSYGGGSYNEQFF. As DNA, the CDR3 is TGTGCCAGCAGTTACTCGTATGGGGGGGGCTCCTACAATGAGCAGTTCTTC.

The chain employs TRBV5-5 and TRBJ1-1; no clear D. Trimming removed 1 base from V and 5 bases from J, with 12 bases in between. Germline-derived CDR1 and CDR2 are SGHKS and YYEKEE (reference sequence). This CDR3 comprises 14 residues. The CDR3 sequence is CASSLRRVWTEAFF. For the CDR3, the DNA is TGTGCCAGCAGCTTGAGGAGGGTTTGGACTGAAGCTTTCTTT.

The CDR3 DNA reads as TGCGCCAGCAGCTTGGATCCTAGCGGGGTGGAGACCCAGTACTTC. Translating gives CASSLDPSGVETQYF. The J gene is TRBJ2-5, the V gene TRBV5-1, with 9 bases aligning to TRBD2. V shed 0 bases, J shed 5 bases, and the junction held 5 bases outside the gene matches. The CDR3 loop spans 15 amino acids. Germline CDR1 is SGHRS and CDR2 is YFSETQ.

CDR3 residues: CSARDRARGNQQFF. In DNA form, the CDR3 reads TGCAGTGCTAGAGATAGGGCTAGAGGGAACCAGCAGTTCTTC. The chain carries TRBV20-1 and TRBJ2-1; D may be TRBD2 (5 bases). The germline V gene has CDR1 DFQATT and CDR2 SNEGSKA (reference sequence). This CDR3 is 14 amino acids long. V was trimmed by 0 bases and J by 11 bases, leaving 17 bases between them.

This clonotype has only a few counts. This chain links TRBV29-1 with TRBJ2-5; 7 bases match TRBD2. The CDR3 runs 12 residues. From germline, CDR1 is SQVTM and CDR2 ANQGSEA. V lost 8 bases, J lost 2 bases, and 5 bases stayed unmatched. The CDR3 bases are TGCAGCACTTCTAGCGGTCAAGAGACCCAGTACTTC. Protein sequence: CSTSSGQETQYF.

V and J are TRBV6-2 or TRBV6-3 and TRBJ2-1; TRBD2 is a possible D gene (6 bases). The CDR3 spans 12 residues. Trimming stripped 2 bases from V and 16 bases from J, with 15 bases between. The germline V gene encodes CDR1 MNHEY and CDR2 SVGEGT. The CDR3 reads CASSYRRDSRFF. As DNA, the CDR3 is TGTGCCAGCAGTTACCGCCGGGACTCGAGATTCTTC.

This chain connects TRBV5-1 to TRBJ2-1; the D gene is possibly TRBD1 (6 bases). The V and J ends lost 1 base and 3 bases respectively, with 11 bases between them. Germline CDR1 is SGHRS and CDR2 is YFSETQ. The length of the CDR3 is 15 residues. The CDR3 nucleotides read TGCGCCAGCAGCTTGATCCGGACAGACTACAATGAGCAGTTCTTC. This codes for CASSLIRTDYNEQFF.

V gene TRBV27 combines with J gene TRBJ2-1; TRBD2 is a possible D gene (6 bases). From germline, CDR1 is MNHEY and CDR2 SMNVEV (reference sequence). This CDR3 contains 15 residues. The V end lost 1 base, the J end lost 2 bases, and 9 bases lay between the germline ends. The CDR3: CASSLLRGAYNEQFF. CDR3 DNA: TGTGCCAGCAGTTTATTGCGGGGAGCCTACAATGAGCAGTTCTTC.

The rearrangement links TRBV4-2 to TRBJ2-2, with D perhaps given as TRBD1 or TRBD2 (6 bases each). Germline CDR1 LGHNA, CDR2 YNFKEQ. V lost 3 bases, J lost 0 bases, and 17 bases lay in between. CDR3 size: 18 residues. The CDR3 protein is CASSHTRGGDTNTGELFF. In DNA form, the CDR3 reads TGTGCCAGCAGCCACACCCGGGGCGGGGACACGAACACCGGGGAGCTGTTTTTT.

This chain uses TRBV20-1 with TRBJ2-5; D perhaps matches TRBD1 (5 bases). Trimming pared 6 bases from V and 3 bases from J, leaving 11 bases between. The CDR3 has 12 residues. Germline V gene lookup returns CDR1 DFQATT and CDR2 SNEGSKA (reference sequence). CDR3 sequence: CSAPGPKETQYF. CDR3 bases: TGCAGTGCCCCAGGGCCCAAAGAGACCCAGTACTTC.

This clonotype was observed a handful of times. The V and J genes are TRBV5-5 and TRBJ2-5, with D hard to call. Trimming shortened V by 4 bases and J by 4 bases, and 14 bases separated the two germline ends. Germline assignment: CDR1 SGHKS and CDR2 YYEKEE (reference sequence). This CDR3 region has 14 residues. The CDR3 protein is CASSTPWAGETQYF. The CDR3 region has the DNA TGTGCCAGCAGCACCCCCTGGGCTGGAGAGACCCAGTACTTC. Based on the CDR3 plus reference TRBV5-5 and TRBJ2-5, the full variable domain is DAGVTQSPTHLIKTRGQQVTLRCSPISGHKSVSWYQQVLGQGPQFIFQYYEKEERGRGNFPDRFSARQFPNYSSELNVNALLLGDSALYLCASSTPWAGETQYFGPGTRLLVL.

This clonotype was seen more than once but under ten times. The V call is TRBV9, the J call TRBJ2-1; D gene ambiguous. Trimming took 0 bases from V and 5 from J, leaving 12 bases between them. The CDR3 is 15 residues long. Per germline, CDR1 SGDLS and CDR2 YYNGEE. CDR3 DNA: TGTGCCAGCAGCGTAGGATCGGACGAGGACAATGAGCAGTTCTTC. Its translation is CASSVGSDEDNEQFF.

This clonotype was detected only a few times. The CDR3 protein is CSARGGTRNTEAFF. For the CDR3, the DNA is TGCAGTGCTAGAGGAGGGACAAGGAACACTGAAGCTTTCTTT. The J gene is TRBJ1-1, the V gene TRBV20-1; weak D call: TRBD1 (6 bases). Germline CDR1 DFQATT, CDR2 SNEGSKA (reference sequence). V was shortened by 1 base and J by 1 base, with 10 bases between the two germline ends. The CDR3 is 14 residues long.

The rearrangement links TRBV20-1 to TRBJ2-7, with no clear D. CDR3 length: 13 residues. The ends were cut back, 3 bases at V and 2 bases at J, with 11 bases in the middle. Germline values: CDR1 DFQATT, CDR2 SNEGSKA (reference sequence). Here the CDR3 reads CSASVPTTYEQYF. The CDR3 DNA is TGCAGTGCTAGTGTCCCGACGACCTACGAGCAGTACTTC.